This TCR beta chain derives from a study of shared clonotypes between healthy human individuals. Trimming took off 10 bases at V and 7 bases at J, with 23 bases between the two ends. Germline lookup yields CDR1 MDHEN and CDR2 SYDVKM. The CDR3 extends over 15 amino acids. The protocol was immunoSEQ multiplex PCR, while the TCRdb copy is restricted to in-frame clones and leaves out a portion. Of over a million clones listed, 78% are singletons. As for this clone: Antigen specificity is unknown.

Study results and caveats: Sampling was confined to blood; repertoires within tissues likely differ.

The rearrangement uses TRBV28 and TRBJ2-1; no firm D call. This TCR was sampled from a man between 18 and 29 years old in good health. Some clones in this sample may be carry-over from other donors' samples. The sequencing input was memory CD4+ T cells from PBMCs. Documented subset: CD45RA-negative fraction. The CDR3 DNA reads TGTGCCACCAGAACAACCCCGGCAGGCAGGAATGAGCAGTTCTTC. Translation gives CATRTTPAGRNEQFF.